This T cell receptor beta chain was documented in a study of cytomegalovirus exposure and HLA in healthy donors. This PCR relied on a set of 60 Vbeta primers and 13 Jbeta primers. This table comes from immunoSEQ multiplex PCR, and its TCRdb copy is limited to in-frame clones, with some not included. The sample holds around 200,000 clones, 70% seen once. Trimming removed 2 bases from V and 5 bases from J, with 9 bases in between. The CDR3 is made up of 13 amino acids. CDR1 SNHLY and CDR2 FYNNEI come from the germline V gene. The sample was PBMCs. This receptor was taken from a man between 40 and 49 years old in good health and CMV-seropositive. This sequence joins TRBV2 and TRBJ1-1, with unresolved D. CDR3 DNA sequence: TGTGCCAGCAGTGAATCTGACGGGACTGAAGCTTTCTTT. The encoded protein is CASSESDGTEAFF.